This T cell receptor beta chain was sequenced in a study of radiation and T cells in renal cell carcinoma. The time point was: baseline pretreatment blood. The sample's treatment: 15 Gy SBRT to primary tumor, nephrectomy 4 weeks later. Study-level points and caveats: Top tumor clonotypes rose in blood 2 weeks post-radiation, then contracted.

Sequencing was performed with immunoSEQ multiplex PCR; in TCRdb, only in-frame clones are kept and a portion is missing. The repertoire holds 120,000 to 150,000 clones, with 88% as singletons. Regarding this clone: The antigen remains unidentified.

The V end was cut by 4 bases, the J end by 7 bases, with 23 bases between. The CDR3 covers 15 residues. Germline values: CDR1 GTSNPN, CDR2 SVGIG (reference sequence). The clonotype comes from a woman aged 70-85 years with renal cell carcinoma. The specimen was blood, collected from a patient whose treatment included radiotherapy and nephrectomy. This sequence joins TRBV30 and TRBJ2-7; possibly TRBD2 for D (6 bases). DNA for the CDR3: TGTGCCTGGACCGCACCGGGAGTGAGGTTGGGGGAGCAGTACTTC. Residues: CAWTAPGVRLGEQYF.